This T cell receptor (beta chain) was recovered during a study of Graves' ophthalmopathy and Graves' hyperthyroidism. The wider study: If no ophthalmopathy appeared within 18 months of follow-up, hyperthyroidism was termed stable.

Transcripts of RNA were the source for amplifying TCR beta CDR3 regions. Following a first-round RT-PCR that used HTBI primers, a second-round multiplex PCR was carried out. One entry per CDR3 protein results from TCRdb running MiXCR on the multiplex PCR reads. This sample has around 1.1 million distinct CDR3 sequences, with around a third found just once. With regard to this clonotype: One end of the junction is discordant with germline, which a read error may explain.

The CDR3 is made up of 15 amino acids. Per the germline V gene, CDR1 is SGHTA and CDR2 is FQGTGA. The sample consisted of peripheral blood or thyroid tissue (not recorded which). This receptor was obtained from an adult man with Graves' hyperthyroidism. The V call is TRBV7-3, the J call TRBJ2-7, with 11 bases aligning to TRBD1. Here the CDR3 reads CASSLKGQGAFEQYF. The CDR3, as DNA: TGTGCCAGCAGCTTAAAAGGACAGGGGGCGTTTGAGCAATACTTC.